Presented here are 21 T cell receptor beta chains from one specimen sequenced in a study of blood T cell repertoires in COVID-19. The table came from immunoSEQ multiplex PCR; TCRdb's copy has only in-frame clones and leaves some out. The sample contains about 150,000 clones, around 80% of which appear only once. Input material: peripheral blood. These TCRs come from a man aged 55 to 69 with acute or convalescent COVID-19.

V gene TRBV2 combines with J gene TRBJ2-2, with 11 bases identical to TRBD1. CDR3 size: 14 residues. CDR1 is SNHLY and CDR2 is FYNNEI in the germline V gene. Trimming cost V 7 bases and J 6 bases; bases outside gene matches: 4. The CDR3 region is CASMKDRGPGELFF. The CDR3 DNA follows: TGTGCCAGCATGAAGGACAGGGGGCCCGGGGAGCTGTTTTTT.

This clone was detected only once. The chain has TRBV7-9 and TRBJ1-4; the match to TRBD1 covers 7 bases. Germline CDR1 is SEHNR and CDR2 is FQNEAQ (reference sequence). The CDR3 covers 15 residues. The V segment lost 5 bases and the J segment 0 bases; nucleotides outside the gene matches: 3. CDR3 in DNA: TGTGCCAGCAGCCGCGGGACAGCAACTAATGAAAAACTGTTTTTT. Protein sequence: CASSRGTATNEKLFF.

This clone came up once. The V call is TRBV28, the J call TRBJ1-2, with D perhaps TRBD1 (6 bases). The V gene's germline CDR1 is MDHEN and CDR2 SYDVKM. Between the trimmed V and J ends, which lost 7 bases and 8 bases, there was a span of 11 bases. The CDR3 totals 11 residues. The CDR3 bases are TGTGCCAGCACAACAGGGCAGGGCTACACCTTC. Amino acid sequence: CASTTGQGYTF.

This chain uses TRBV5-1 with TRBJ2-1; TRBD2 aligns across 12 bases. The CDR3 sequence is 17 residues long. V shed 3 bases and J 1 base; nucleotides not matched to a gene: 5. The germline V gene encodes CDR1 SGHRS and CDR2 YFSETQ. The CDR3 region is CASSSRTSGISYNEQFF. CDR3 nucleotide sequence: TGCGCCAGCAGCTCGAGGACTAGCGGGATTTCCTACAATGAGCAGTTCTTC.

The gene calls are TRBV5-6 and TRBJ1-4, with D unresolved. The germline V gene has CDR1 SGHDT and CDR2 YYEEEE. The CDR3 has 15 residues. Trimming pared 0 bases from V and 3 bases from J, leaving 9 bases between. CDR3 protein: CASSLEQIPNEKLFF. CDR3 DNA sequence: TGTGCCAGCAGCTTGGAACAGATCCCTAATGAAAAACTGTTTTTT. Using reference TRBV5-6 and TRBJ1-4 for the parts outside the CDR3, the full variable domain is DAGVTQSPTHLIKTRGQQVTLRCSPKSGHDTVSWYQQALGQGPQFIFQYYEEEERQRGNFPDRFSGHQFPNYSSELNVNALLLGDSALYLCASSLEQIPNEKLFFGSGTQLSVL.

CDR3 coding DNA: TGTGCCAGCAGTAGGACAGCCCTGAACGGTGAAGCTTTCTTT. Translated, it gives CASSRTALNGEAFF. The chain carries TRBV7-2 and TRBJ1-1; possible D gene TRBD1, 6 bases. Trimming removed 6 bases at V and 7 bases at J, with 18 bases between. Germline V gene data show CDR1 as SGHTA and CDR2 as FQGNSA. This CDR3 spans 14 amino acids.

The chain has TRBV19 and TRBJ1-2, with D possibly TRBD1 on 5 matching bases. Germline CDR1 LNHDA, CDR2 SQIVND (reference sequence). This CDR3 is built from 13 residues. Trimming shortened V by 3 bases and J by 4 bases, and 9 bases separated the two germline ends. The CDR3 region is CASSMGQGYGYTF. The CDR3 nucleotides read TGTGCCAGTAGTATGGGGCAGGGCTATGGCTACACCTTC.

The chain combines TRBV11-2 with TRBJ2-2, with 8 bases fitting TRBD1. V lost 4 bases to trimming and J lost 1 base; unmatched junction nucleotides: 2. Germline V gene data show CDR1 as SGHAT and CDR2 as FQNNGV. The CDR3 is made up of 15 amino acids. CDR3 sequence reads: CASSYGTGNTGELFF. The CDR3 region has the DNA TGTGCCAGCAGCTACGGGACAGGGAACACCGGGGAGCTGTTTTTT.

This clone was observed once. The germline gene is not matched at one end of the junction; a read error may be the cause. CDR3 protein: CASRASGQGSAPLYF. CDR3 DNA sequence: TGTGCCAGCAGGGCCTCGGGACAGGGGAGCGCACCCCTCTACTTT. V is TRBV27 and J is TRBJ1-6, with 10 bases lining up with TRBD1. This CDR3 is built from 15 residues. Germline V gene data show CDR1 as MNHEY and CDR2 as SMNVEV (reference sequence).

This chain uses TRBV29-1 with TRBJ1-1; no reliable D call. CDR1 and CDR2 from the germline V gene are SQVTM and ANQGSEA. The CDR3 has 12 residues. The CDR3 region has the DNA TGCAGGGCTTCCGCCCTGAACACTGAAGCTTTCTTT. Residues: CRASALNTEAFF.

V usage is TRBV27 and J usage is TRBJ2-5; the match to TRBD2 covers 9 bases. The V gene's germline CDR1 is MNHEY and CDR2 SMNVEV (reference sequence). The CDR3 consists of 16 residues. V lost 5 bases to trimming and J lost 5 bases; unmatched junction nucleotides: 12. The CDR3 loop reads CASSPRTSASVETQYF. DNA for the CDR3: TGTGCCAGCAGTCCCCGGACTAGCGCATCTGTGGAGACCCAGTACTTC.

The V gene is TRBV2, the J gene TRBJ2-1, with 10 nucleotides matching TRBD2. The V gene end was trimmed by 7 bases and the J gene end by 4 bases; junction bases not matched to a gene: 4. Germline lookup yields CDR1 SNHLY and CDR2 FYNNEI. The length of the CDR3 is 14 residues. CDR3 sequence reads: CASNLAGVYNEQFF. The CDR3 nucleotides are TGTGCCAGCAACCTAGCGGGAGTGTACAATGAGCAGTTCTTC.

This sequence joins TRBV10-3 and TRBJ1-6; TRBD1 matches 8 bases. The V and J ends lost 0 bases and 7 bases, in that order; junction bases with no gene match: 5. Germline CDR1 ENHRY, CDR2 SYGVKD. This CDR3 spans 16 amino acids. The CDR3 reads CAISESDRGYNSPLHF. In DNA form, the CDR3 reads TGTGCCATCAGTGAGTCAGACAGGGGATACAATTCACCCCTCCACTTT.

This rearrangement joins TRBV19 to TRBJ2-7, with a possible D match to TRBD2 (5 bases). V was trimmed by 6 bases and J by 2 bases, leaving 14 bases between them. The CDR3 totals 14 residues. Germline assignment: CDR1 LNHDA and CDR2 SQIVND (reference sequence). The CDR3 DNA sequence: TGTGCCAGTAGAGGCGGAGGCAGGACCTACGAGCAGTACTTC. It encodes CASRGGGRTYEQYF.

The chain is built from TRBV2 and TRBJ2-5; D remains unclear. CDR1 and CDR2 (germline): SNHLY, FYNNEI. The ends were cut back, 7 bases at V and 2 bases at J, with 11 bases in the middle. This CDR3 is 13 amino acids long. The CDR3, as DNA: TGTGCCAGCAATCGGTTCCTTCAAGAGACCCAGTACTTC. As protein: CASNRFLQETQYF.

The V gene is TRBV5-1, the J gene TRBJ2-2, with 7 bases identical to TRBD1. Trimming removed 7 bases from V and 2 bases from J; junction bases left unmatched: 2. Germline CDR1 is SGHRS and CDR2 is YFSETQ. The CDR3 extends over 13 amino acids. For the CDR3, the DNA is TGCGCCAGCGACAGGGAAAACACCGGGGAGCTGTTTTTT. Amino acid sequence: CASDRENTGELFF.

The CDR3 loop reads CASTPQGGGYGYTF. In DNA form, the CDR3 reads TGTGCCAGCACCCCACAGGGGGGCGGCTATGGCTACACCTTC. The V call is TRBV7-2, the J call TRBJ1-2, with TRBD1 matching over 8 bases. The J segment lost 4 bases and the V segment lost 7 bases, leaving 8 bases of the junction unmatched. This CDR3 comprises 14 residues. Germline-derived CDR1 and CDR2 are SGHTA and FQGNSA.

The rearrangement links TRBV29-1 to TRBJ1-2; D uncertain. The CDR3 consists of 12 residues. V lost 4 bases and J lost 8, with 14 bases in between. Germline V gene lookup returns CDR1 SQVTM and CDR2 ANQGSEA. Here the CDR3 reads CSVAVSMEGYTF. CDR3 coding DNA: TGCAGCGTTGCGGTCTCCATGGAGGGCTACACCTTC. The entire variable domain, with the rest obtained from reference TRBV29-1 and TRBJ1-2, is as follows: SAVISQKPSRDICQRGTSLTIQCQVDSQVTMMFWYRQQPGQSLTLIATANQGSEATYESGFVIDKFPISRPNLTFSTLTVSNMSPEDSSIYLCSVAVSMEGYTFGSGTRLTVV.

Only one count was recorded for this clone. The CDR3 spells CASSTRGGLSTEAFF. CDR3 bases: TGTGCCAGTAGTACGCGGGGGGGGCTGAGCACTGAAGCTTTCTTT. The rearrangement joins TRBV19 to TRBJ1-1, with D possibly TRBD1 on 6 matching bases. The CDR3 has 15 residues. Germline CDR1 LNHDA, CDR2 SQIVND (reference sequence). The V gene lost 4 bases and the J gene lost 4 bases, with 16 bases spanning the gap.

The rearrangement links TRBV18 to TRBJ1-1; no definite D call. This CDR3 spans 15 amino acids. V was shortened by 0 bases and J by 4 bases, with 12 bases between the two germline ends. Germline lookup yields CDR1 KGHSH and CDR2 LQKENI. The CDR3 region is CASSPPSGLTTEAFF. The CDR3 DNA sequence: TGTGCCAGCTCACCACCGTCGGGGTTAACCACTGAAGCTTTCTTT.

This chain links TRBV7-2 with TRBJ2-1; 7 nucleotides align to TRBD2. V lost 4 bases and J lost 7; bases outside the gene matches: 7. The CDR3 is 14 residues long. Germline assignment: CDR1 SGHTA and CDR2 FQGNSA. This CDR3 is CASSSASGSNEQFF. CDR3 DNA: TGTGCCAGCAGCTCGGCTAGCGGCTCTAATGAGCAGTTCTTC.